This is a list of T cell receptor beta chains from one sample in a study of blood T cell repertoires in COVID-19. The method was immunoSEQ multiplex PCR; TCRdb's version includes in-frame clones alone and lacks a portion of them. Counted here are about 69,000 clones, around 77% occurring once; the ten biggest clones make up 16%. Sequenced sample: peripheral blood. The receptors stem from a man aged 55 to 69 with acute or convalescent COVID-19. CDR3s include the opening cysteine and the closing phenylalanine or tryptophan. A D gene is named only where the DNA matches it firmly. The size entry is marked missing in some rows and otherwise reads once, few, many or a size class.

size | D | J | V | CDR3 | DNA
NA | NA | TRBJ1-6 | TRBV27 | CASSLTVNSPLHF | TGTGCCAGCAGTTTAACAGTTAATTCACCCCTCCACTTT
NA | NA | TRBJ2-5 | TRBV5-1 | CASRYLEETQYF | TGCGCCAGCAGGTATCTAGAAGAGACCCAGTACTTC
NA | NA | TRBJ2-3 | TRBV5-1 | CASSLAKHTDTQYF | TGCGCCAGCAGCCTCGCAAAACACACAGATACGCAGTATTTT
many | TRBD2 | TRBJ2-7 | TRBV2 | CASGGLAGEQYF | TGTGCCAGCGGGGGACTAGCGGGTGAGCAGTACTTC
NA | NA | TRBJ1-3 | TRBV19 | CASRQNSGNTIYF | TGTGCCAGCAGACAGAACTCTGGAAACACCATATATTTT
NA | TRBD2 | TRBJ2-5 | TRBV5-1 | CASSLAGGIQETQYF | TGCGCCAGCAGCTTGGCGGGGGGAATACAAGAGACCCAGTACTTC
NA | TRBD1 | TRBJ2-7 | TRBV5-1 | CASSLLRDSRGEQYF | TGCGCCAGCAGCTTACTACGGGACAGTCGTGGGGAGCAGTACTTC
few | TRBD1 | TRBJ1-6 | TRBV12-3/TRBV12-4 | CASTLTGGSPLHF | TGTGCCAGCACCTTGACAGGGGGTTCACCCCTCCACTTT
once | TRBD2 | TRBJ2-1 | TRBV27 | CASSPRRTSGYNEQFF | TGTGCCAGCAGTCCTCGACGCACTAGCGGTTACAATGAGCAGTTCTTC
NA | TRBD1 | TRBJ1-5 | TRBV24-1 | CATSDPGQPNQPQHF | TGTGCCACCAGTGACCCGGGACAGCCCAATCAGCCCCAGCATTTT
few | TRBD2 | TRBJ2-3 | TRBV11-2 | CASSLAGGGSTDTQYF | TGTGCCAGCAGCTTAGCGGGCGGGGGTAGCACAGATACGCAGTATTTT
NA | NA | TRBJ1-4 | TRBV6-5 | CASSSLGATNEKLFF | TGTGCCAGCAGCTCCCTAGGGGCCACTAATGAAAAACTGTTTTTT
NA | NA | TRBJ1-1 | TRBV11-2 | CASSLAPSAGDTEAFF | TGTGCCAGCAGCTTAGCTCCTTCTGCGGGGGATACTGAAGCTTTCTTT
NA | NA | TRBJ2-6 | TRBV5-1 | CASSLEVSGSGANVLTF | TGCGCCAGCAGCCTGGAAGTTTCAGGTTCTGGGGCCAACGTCCTGACTTTC
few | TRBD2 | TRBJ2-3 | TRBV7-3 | CASSLTVGSGGARDTQYF | TGTGCCAGCAGCTTAACAGTCGGTAGCGGGGGGGCTAGAGATACGCAGTATTTT
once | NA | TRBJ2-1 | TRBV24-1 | CATSDSLPQSYNEQFF | TGTGCCACCAGTGACTCACTCCCTCAATCCTACAATGAGCAGTTCTTC
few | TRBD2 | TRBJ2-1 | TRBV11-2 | CASSLGQRGGFEQFF | TGTGCCAGCAGCTTAGGTCAGCGGGGGGGCTTTGAGCAGTTCTTC
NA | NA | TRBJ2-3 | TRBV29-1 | CSVLGGIPTDTQYF | TGCAGCGTCCTAGGCGGGATCCCCACAGATACGCAGTATTTT
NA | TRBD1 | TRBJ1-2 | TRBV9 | CASSRLGTGRPGYTF | TGTGCCAGCAGCCGCCTGGGGACAGGGCGGCCTGGCTACACCTTC
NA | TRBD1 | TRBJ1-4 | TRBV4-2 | CASSQVDRNNEKLFF | TGTGCCAGCAGCCAAGTGGACAGGAATAATGAAAAACTGTTTTTT